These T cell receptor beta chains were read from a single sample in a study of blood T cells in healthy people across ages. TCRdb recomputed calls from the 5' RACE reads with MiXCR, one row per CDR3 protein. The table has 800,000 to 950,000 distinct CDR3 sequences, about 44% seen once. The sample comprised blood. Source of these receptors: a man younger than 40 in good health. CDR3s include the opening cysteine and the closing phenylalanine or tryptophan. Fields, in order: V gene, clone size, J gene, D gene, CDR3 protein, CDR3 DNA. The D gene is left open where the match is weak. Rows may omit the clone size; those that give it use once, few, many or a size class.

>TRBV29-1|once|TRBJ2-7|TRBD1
CSGGQAHEQYF
TGCAGCGGTGGACAGGCCCACGAGCAGTACTTC
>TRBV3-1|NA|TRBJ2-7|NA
CASSLAREDYNEQYF
TGTGCCAGCAGCCTAGCCAGGGAAGATTACAATGAGCAGTACTTC
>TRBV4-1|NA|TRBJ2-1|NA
CASSGRAVPSYNEQFF
TGCGCCAGCAGCGGACGGGCGGTACCTTCCTACAATGAGCAGTTCTTC
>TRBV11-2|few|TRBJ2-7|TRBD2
CASSELAGGPYEQYF
TGTGCCAGCAGCGAACTAGCGGGGGGCCCCTACGAGCAGTACTTC
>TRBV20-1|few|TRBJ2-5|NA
CSAPDVGRGQETQYF
TGCAGTGCCCCAGACGTGGGGCGGGGACAAGAGACCCAGTACTTC
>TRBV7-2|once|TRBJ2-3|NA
CASNPSKPTDTQYF
TGTGCCAGCAACCCGTCCAAGCCCACAGATACGCAGTATTTT
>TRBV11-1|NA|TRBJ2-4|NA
CASSLRPGGEQYF
TGTGCCAGCAGCCTAAGACCCGGAGGGGAGCAGTACTTC
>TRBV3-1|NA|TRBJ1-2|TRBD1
CASSSFGTGNGYTF
TGTGCCAGCAGCTCTTTCGGGACAGGGAATGGCTACACCTTC
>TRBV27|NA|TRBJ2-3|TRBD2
CASSLAGAITDTQYF
TGTGCCAGCAGTCTAGCGGGGGCCATCACAGATACGCAGTATTTT
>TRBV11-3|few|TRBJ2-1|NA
CASSLGVGYEQFF
TGTGCCAGCAGCTTAGGAGTAGGGTATGAGCAGTTCTTC
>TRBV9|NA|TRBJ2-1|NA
CASSVVSAGQNEQFF
TGTGCCAGCAGCGTAGTGTCGGCGGGGCAGAATGAGCAGTTCTTC
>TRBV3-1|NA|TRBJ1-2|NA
CASSPPGMTGSNYGYTF
TGTGCCAGCAGCCCCCCGGGAATGACCGGATCTAACTATGGCTACACCTTC
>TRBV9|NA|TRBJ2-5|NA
CASSAGVGLETQYF
TGTGCCAGCAGCGCTGGGGTGGGGCTAGAGACCCAGTACTTC
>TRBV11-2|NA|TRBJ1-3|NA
CASSLISNSGNTIYF
TGTGCCAGCAGCTTAATCTCTAACTCTGGAAACACCATATATTTT
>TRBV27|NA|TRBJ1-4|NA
CASSSLGKLFF
TGTGCCAGCAGCAGTTTGGGCAAACTGTTTTTT
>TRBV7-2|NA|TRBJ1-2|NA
CASSLGFTGYTF
TGTGCCAGCAGCTTAGGGTTTACTGGCTACACCTTC
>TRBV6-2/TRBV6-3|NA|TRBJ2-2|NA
CASSYTGLLTGELFF
TGTGCCAGCAGTTACACGGGACTTCTGACCGGGGAGCTGTTTTTT
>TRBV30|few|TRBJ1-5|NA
CAWDYGGRSNQPQHF
TGTGCCTGGGACTATGGCGGACGTAGCAATCAGCCCCAGCATTTT
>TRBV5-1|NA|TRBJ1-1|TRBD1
CASSGAGTGRTEAFF
TGCGCCAGCAGCGGGGCCGGGACAGGGAGGACTGAAGCTTTCTTT
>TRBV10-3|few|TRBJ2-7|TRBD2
CAISEIGLANEQYF
TGTGCCATCAGTGAGATTGGACTAGCGAACGAGCAGTACTTC